This T cell receptor (beta chain) was sequenced for a study of blood T cell repertoires in COVID-19. In germline, CDR1 is SNHLY, CDR2 FYNNEI. There are 15 residues in the CDR3. The trim removed 4 bases at V and 3 bases at J, leaving 6 bases unmatched. This table comes from immunoSEQ multiplex PCR, and its TCRdb copy is limited to in-frame clones, with some not included. The table includes 180,000 or so clones, approximately 88% detected once. Source material: PBMCs or T cells enriched from blood (not recorded which). The sequence was collected from an older woman who had recovered from COVID-19. The V and J genes are TRBV2 and TRBJ2-1, with 7 bases lining up with TRBD2. The chain's CDR3 is CASSGFSGVYNEQFF. The CDR3 bases are TGTGCCAGCAGTGGGTTCAGCGGGGTCTACAATGAGCAGTTCTTC.